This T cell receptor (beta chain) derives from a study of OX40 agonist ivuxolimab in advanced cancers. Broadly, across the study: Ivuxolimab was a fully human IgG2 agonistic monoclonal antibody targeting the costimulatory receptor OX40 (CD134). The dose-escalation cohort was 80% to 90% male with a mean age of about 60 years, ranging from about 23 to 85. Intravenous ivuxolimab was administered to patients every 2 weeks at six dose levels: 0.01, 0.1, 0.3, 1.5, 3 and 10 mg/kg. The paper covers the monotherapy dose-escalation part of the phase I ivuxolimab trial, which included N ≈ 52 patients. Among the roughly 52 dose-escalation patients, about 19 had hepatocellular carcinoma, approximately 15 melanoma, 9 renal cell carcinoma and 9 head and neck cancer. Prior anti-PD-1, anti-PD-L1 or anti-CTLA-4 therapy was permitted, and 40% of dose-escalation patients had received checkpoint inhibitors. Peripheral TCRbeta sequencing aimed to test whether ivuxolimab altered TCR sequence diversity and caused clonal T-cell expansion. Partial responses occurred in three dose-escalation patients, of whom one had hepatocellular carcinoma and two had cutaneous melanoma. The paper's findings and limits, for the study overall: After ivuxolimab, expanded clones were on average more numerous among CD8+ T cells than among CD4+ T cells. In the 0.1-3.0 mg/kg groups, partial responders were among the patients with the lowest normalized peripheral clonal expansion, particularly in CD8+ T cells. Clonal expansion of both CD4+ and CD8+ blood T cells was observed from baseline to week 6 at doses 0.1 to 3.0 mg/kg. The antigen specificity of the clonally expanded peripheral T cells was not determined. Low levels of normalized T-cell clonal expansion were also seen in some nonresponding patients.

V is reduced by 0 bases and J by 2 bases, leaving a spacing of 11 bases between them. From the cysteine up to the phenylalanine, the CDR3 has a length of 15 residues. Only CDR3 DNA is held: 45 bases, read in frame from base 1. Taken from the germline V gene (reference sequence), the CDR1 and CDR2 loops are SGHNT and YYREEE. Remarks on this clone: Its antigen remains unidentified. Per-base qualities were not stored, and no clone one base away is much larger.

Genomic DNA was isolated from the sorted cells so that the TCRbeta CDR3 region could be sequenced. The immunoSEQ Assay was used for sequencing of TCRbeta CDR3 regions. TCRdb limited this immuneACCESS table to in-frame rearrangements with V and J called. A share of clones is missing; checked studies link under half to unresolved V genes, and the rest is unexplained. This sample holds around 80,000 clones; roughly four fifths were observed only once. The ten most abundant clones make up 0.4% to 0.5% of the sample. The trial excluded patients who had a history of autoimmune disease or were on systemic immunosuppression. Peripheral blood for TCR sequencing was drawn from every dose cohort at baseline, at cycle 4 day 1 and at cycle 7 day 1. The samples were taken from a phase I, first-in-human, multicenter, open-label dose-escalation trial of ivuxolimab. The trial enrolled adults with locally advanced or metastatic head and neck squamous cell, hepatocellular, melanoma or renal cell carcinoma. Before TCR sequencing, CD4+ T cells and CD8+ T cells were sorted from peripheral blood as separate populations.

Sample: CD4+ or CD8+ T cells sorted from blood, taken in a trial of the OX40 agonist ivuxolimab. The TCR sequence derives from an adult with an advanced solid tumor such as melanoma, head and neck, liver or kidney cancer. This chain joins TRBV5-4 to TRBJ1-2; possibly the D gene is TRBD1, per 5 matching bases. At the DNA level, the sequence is TGTGCCAGCAGCTTGGATTCGGGGCTGAACTATGGCTACACCTTC. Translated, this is CASSLDSGLNYGYTF. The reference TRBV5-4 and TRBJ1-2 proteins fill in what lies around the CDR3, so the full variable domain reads ETGVTQSPTHLIKTRGQQVTLRCSSQSGHNTVSWYQQALGQGPQFIFQYYREEENGRGNFPPRFSGLQFPNYSSELNVNALELDDSALYLCASSLDSGLNYGYTFGSGTRLTVV.